This T cell receptor (beta chain) was obtained from a study of blood T cell repertoires in COVID-19. Study information: Whether acute or convalescent, the COVID-19 samples came from the United States, Italy and Spain. Nucleic acid was either cDNA or gDNA, and it came from T cells, B-cell-depleted T cells, or PBMCs.

The CDR3 loop spans 13 amino acids. The V gene lost 5 bases and the J gene lost 4 bases, with 9 bases spanning the gap. The authors' processing: Amplification of reference gene primers was used by the study to estimate nucleated cell counts. Profiled with immunoSEQ multiplex PCR; TCRdb holds only in-frame clones, not every one. V, J and clone size derive from that table, while D and trimming were established from the DNA sequence. The table lists about 110,000 clones, roughly four fifths of them singletons. This sequence originates from a man between 70 and 80 years old with acute or convalescent COVID-19. Sequencing was done on a sample of peripheral blood. The V gene is TRBV12-3 or TRBV12-4, the J gene TRBJ1-5; D may be TRBD1 (6 bases). The CDR3 nucleotides are TGTGCCAGCAGTAAACAGGGTAATCAGCCCCAGCATTTT. Translated: CASSKQGNQPQHF.